This T cell receptor (beta chain) appears in the sequencing data of a study of T cells after yellow fever vaccination. V was cut by 1 base and J by 0 bases, with 7 bases left in between. The CDR3 has 16 residues. Per germline, CDR1 SGHTA and CDR2 FQGNSA. Template switching by 5'RACE produced TCR cDNA, adding a universal primer site and UMIs. TCRdb analysed the 5' RACE reads with MiXCR anew, one entry per CDR3 protein. This table holds some 260,000 distinct CDR3 sequences, approximately 5.2% found once. The clonotype originates from a man younger than 35 who received the YFV17D yellow fever vaccine. The chain links TRBV7-2 to TRBJ2-6; unclear D gene. Specimen: CD4+ T cells sorted from PBMCs, collected on the day of the yellow fever booster vaccination. This CDR3 reads CASSLGANSGANVLTF. CDR3 bases: TGTGCCAGCAGCTTAGGGGCCAACTCTGGGGCCAACGTCCTGACTTTC.